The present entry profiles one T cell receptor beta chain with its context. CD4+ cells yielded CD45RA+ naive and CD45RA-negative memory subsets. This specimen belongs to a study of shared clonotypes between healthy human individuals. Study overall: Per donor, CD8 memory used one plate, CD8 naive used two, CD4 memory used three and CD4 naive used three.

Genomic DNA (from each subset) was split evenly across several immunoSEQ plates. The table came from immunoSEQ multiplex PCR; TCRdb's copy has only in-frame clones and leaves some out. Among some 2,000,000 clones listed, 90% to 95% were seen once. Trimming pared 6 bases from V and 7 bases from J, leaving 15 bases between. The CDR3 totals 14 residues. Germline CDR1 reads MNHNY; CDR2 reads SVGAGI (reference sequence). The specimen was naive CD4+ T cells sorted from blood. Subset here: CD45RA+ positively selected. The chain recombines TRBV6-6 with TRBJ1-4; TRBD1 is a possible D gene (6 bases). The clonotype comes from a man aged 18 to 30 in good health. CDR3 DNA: TGTGCCAGCAGGGTACAGGGAGAGGGTGAAAAACTGTTTTTT. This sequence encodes CASRVQGEGEKLFF.